Given below is one TCR beta chain in context. As yet, its antigen is unknown. The same CDR3 also results from other DNA sequences found in this sample. Germline V CDR1 and CDR2: SGHRS, YFSETQ. This CDR3 is built from 14 residues. Trimming left V 0 bases short and J 0 bases short, with 5 bases between. The data derive from a study of graft-versus-host responses after intestinal transplantation. Repertoires were generated with immunoSEQ multiplex PCR, while TCRdb's copy carries only in-frame clones and drops some. Here the sample spans about 150,000 clones, about 90% being singletons. The material was unstimulated CD4+ T cells sorted from spleen or lymph node cells, obtained before intestinal transplant. The source is a human donor who received an intestinal transplant. The chain uses TRBV5-1 and TRBJ2-3, with TRBD1 as a possible D gene (5 bases). DNA for the CDR3: TGCGCCAGCAGCTTGGCAGGGAGCACAGATACGCAGTATTTT. Translated: CASSLAGSTDTQYF.